The 20 T cell receptor beta chains in this list originate from one sample, sequenced in a study of shared clonotypes between healthy human individuals. Generated by immunoSEQ multiplex PCR, the TCRdb table keeps only in-frame clones and is missing some. The profile shows more than 2 million clones, roughly 95% of them singletons. Terminally differentiated effector memory CD45RA+ cells were left out of the naive CD8 fraction, which was CD45RO-negative and positively selected for CCR7. The sequenced sample consisted of naive CD8+ T cells from PBMCs. Every receptor here comes from a man aged 18 to 29 in good health. Some clones in this sample may be carry-over from other donors' samples.

This chain links TRBV27 with TRBJ2-1; D remains unclear. Germline CDR1 reads MNHEY; CDR2 reads SMNVEV (reference sequence). The CDR3 covers 13 residues. The V end was cut by 3 bases, the J end by 3 bases, with 6 bases between. CDR3 sequence (DNA): TGTGCCAGCAGTTTTACAGTCTACAATGAGCAGTTCTTC. It translates to CASSFTVYNEQFF.

The J gene is TRBJ1-1, the V gene TRBV5-6; maybe TRBD1 (6 bases). The CDR3 consists of 12 residues. Germline CDR1 and CDR2: SGHDT and YYEEEE. Trimming pared 8 bases from V and 1 base from J, leaving 9 bases between. DNA for the CDR3: TGTGCCAGTGGACAGACGAACACTGAAGCTTTCTTT. The encoded protein is CASGQTNTEAFF.

V gene TRBV27 combines with J gene TRBJ1-1; a weak D match, TRBD1 (5 bases). This CDR3 region has 14 residues. The germline V and J ends were trimmed by 6 bases and 4 bases, with 15 bases remaining between them. Germline CDR1 MNHEY, CDR2 SMNVEV (reference sequence). The CDR3 DNA is TGTGCCAGCAGGGTGGGGGGTTCGGGCACTGAAGCTTTCTTT. It yields the protein CASRVGGSGTEAFF.

The CDR3 sequence: CASSNSPGLEPNNEQFF. CDR3 nucleotide sequence: TGCGCCAGCAGTAATAGTCCGGGACTAGAACCAAACAATGAGCAGTTCTTC. This rearrangement joins TRBV4-3 to TRBJ2-1, with TRBD2 matching over 8 bases. Germline V gene data show CDR1 as LGHNA and CDR2 as YSLEER. The V and J ends lost 6 bases and 5 bases, in that order; junction bases with no gene match: 15. This CDR3 spans 17 amino acids.

The CDR3: CSVGQPNTEAFF. For the CDR3, the DNA is TGCAGTGTGGGACAGCCGAACACTGAAGCTTTCTTT. The chain couples TRBV29-1 to TRBJ1-1; TRBD1 matches at 7 bases. This CDR3 is built from 12 residues. Germline V lookup: CDR1 SQVTM, CDR2 ANQGSEA.

The chain is built from TRBV4-1 and TRBJ1-3, with D possibly matching TRBD1 (5 bases). The CDR3 is 16 residues long. V lost 1 base and J 1 base, leaving 11 bases between the germline ends. Germline V gene data show CDR1 as MGHRA and CDR2 as YSYEKL. Written as DNA, the CDR3 is TGCGCCAGCAGCCAAGGGAGGGGAAGGTCTGGAAACACCATATATTTT. Translated: CASSQGRGRSGNTIYF.

The chain recombines TRBV5-1 with TRBJ1-1; TRBD1 aligns across 9 bases. This CDR3 region has 14 residues. With 3 bases clipped from V and 1 base from J, the junction kept 1 base outside the gene matches. The V gene's germline CDR1 is SGHRS and CDR2 YFSETQ. The CDR3 protein is CASSWTGENTEAFF. As DNA, the CDR3 is TGCGCCAGCAGCTGGACAGGGGAGAACACTGAAGCTTTCTTT.

The chain has TRBV27 and TRBJ2-1; D not resolved. The CDR3 sequence is 11 residues long. Germline V lookup: CDR1 MNHEY, CDR2 SMNVEV (reference sequence). Trimming removed 5 bases from V and 6 bases from J, with 5 bases in between. This chain's CDR3 is CASSNSNEQFF. CDR3 nucleotides: TGTGCCAGCAGTAACTCCAATGAGCAGTTCTTC.

This clone was seen only once. The chain is built from TRBV4-2 and TRBJ2-5; D unresolved. Germline V gene sequence: CDR1 LGHNA, CDR2 YNFKEQ. This CDR3 is built from 15 residues. Deletions cut 0 bases from V and 2 bases from J, with 10 bases between. CDR3 sequence: CASSQETGAQETQYF. In nucleotides, the CDR3 is TGTGCCAGCAGCCAAGAGACGGGCGCGCAAGAGACCCAGTACTTC.

This chain links TRBV4-1 with TRBJ2-5; D gene uncertain. Trimming pared 1 base from V and 3 bases from J, leaving 12 bases between. There are 15 residues in the CDR3. Germline-derived CDR1 and CDR2 are MGHRA and YSYEKL. CDR3: CASSQGVYGEETQYF. CDR3 sequence (DNA): TGCGCCAGCAGCCAAGGGGTTTATGGGGAAGAGACCCAGTACTTC.

Turning to this clone: Other DNA sequences in the same sample also yield this CDR3. The chain joins TRBV28 to TRBJ2-7, with 9 bases matching TRBD1. V shed 3 bases and J 4 bases; nucleotides not matched to a gene: 1. The CDR3 is 13 residues long. Per the germline V gene, CDR1 is MDHEN and CDR2 is SYDVKM. CDR3 sequence reads: CASSLGQGYEQYF. The CDR3 DNA sequence: TGTGCCAGCAGTTTGGGACAGGGTTACGAGCAGTACTTC.

The table lists this clone with a count of one. This chain connects TRBV19 to TRBJ2-1; D gene unclear. The germline V gene has CDR1 LNHDA and CDR2 SQIVND (reference sequence). The CDR3 consists of 13 residues. V shed 3 bases and J shed 10 bases, with 13 bases lying between them. The CDR3 region is CASSMLPFGEQFF. DNA for the CDR3: TGTGCCAGTAGTATGCTCCCGTTTGGGGAGCAGTTCTTC.

The CDR3 region is CATSAGQAPLPPPQYF. In DNA form, the CDR3 reads TGTGCCACCAGCGCGGGACAAGCCCCTCTCCCACCCCCGCAGTACTTC. The chain couples TRBV15 to TRBJ2-7; D is tentatively TRBD1 or TRBD2 (6 bases each). V was shortened by 5 bases and J by 9 bases, with 26 bases between the two germline ends. CDR3 size: 16 residues. Germline-derived CDR1 and CDR2 are LNHNV and YYDKDF (reference sequence).

The V and J genes are TRBV19 and TRBJ2-7, with D perhaps TRBD2 (5 bases). The CDR3 runs 13 residues. Deletions cut 8 bases from V and 4 bases from J, with 15 bases between. Germline V gene data show CDR1 as LNHDA and CDR2 as SQIVND (reference sequence). The CDR3 loop reads CASGGSEGYEQYF. For the CDR3, the DNA is TGTGCCAGTGGAGGATCCGAAGGGTACGAGCAGTACTTC.

The rearrangement joins TRBV7-9 to TRBJ2-1; D unclear. The V gene's germline CDR1 is SEHNR and CDR2 FQNEAQ (reference sequence). The CDR3 is 16 residues long. Trimming cost V 4 bases and J 1 base, with 14 bases left between them. CDR3 coding DNA: TGTGCCAGCAGCTACCTCGGCAGCGAATCCTACAATGAGCAGTTCTTC. Its protein is CASSYLGSESYNEQFF.

This chain joins TRBV28 and TRBJ1-1; D is undetermined. Germline CDR1 and CDR2: MDHEN and SYDVKM. The CDR3 runs to 14 residues. The ends were cut back, 1 base at V and 5 bases at J, with 11 bases in the middle. The CDR3 spells CASSLLISGTEAFF. The DNA of the CDR3 is TGTGCCAGCAGTTTATTGATATCCGGGACTGAAGCTTTCTTT. Full variable domain (missing parts from reference TRBV28 and TRBJ1-1): DVKVTQSSRYLVKRTGEKVFLECVQDMDHENMFWYRQDPGLGLRLIYFSYDVKMKEKGDIPEGYSVSREKKERFSLILESASTNQTSMYLCASSLLISGTEAFFGQGTRLTVV.

A single count supports this clone. V is TRBV7-9 and J is TRBJ2-1, with D perhaps matching TRBD2 (7 bases). Germline V gene lookup returns CDR1 SEHNR and CDR2 FQNEAQ (reference sequence). The CDR3 sequence is 16 residues long. The V gene lost 5 bases and the J gene lost 3 bases, with 17 bases spanning the gap. Here the CDR3 DNA reads TGTGCCAGCAGCCCCCCGCGGGGGCTATACTACAATGAGCAGTTCTTC. Residues: CASSPPRGLYYNEQFF. Looking up the rest from reference TRBV7-9 and TRBJ2-1 gives the full variable domain: DTGVSQNPRHKITKRGQNVTFRCDPISEHNRLYWYRQTLGQGPEFLTYFQNEAQLEKSRLLSDRFSAERPKGSFSTLEIQRTEQGDSAMYLCASSPPRGLYYNEQFFGPGTRLTVL.

The chain has TRBV19 and TRBJ2-7, with D perhaps matching TRBD2 (6 bases). The length of the CDR3 is 14 residues. Germline V gene sequence: CDR1 LNHDA, CDR2 SQIVND (reference sequence). The V end was cut by 1 base, the J end by 0 bases, with 7 bases between. DNA of the CDR3: TGTGCCAGTAGTATAGTGGAGGGCTCCTACGAGCAGTACTTC. This translates into CASSIVEGSYEQYF. Full variable domain (missing parts from reference TRBV19 and TRBJ2-7): DGGITQSPKYLFRKEGQNVTLSCEQNLNHDAMYWYRQDPGQGLRLIYYSQIVNDFQKGDIAEGYSVSREKKESFPLTVTSAQKNPTAFYLCASSIVEGSYEQYFGPGTRLTVT.

In this sample, this clone turned up once. The CDR3 region is CASSLASGSISYNEQFF. The CDR3 DNA reads as TGTGCCAGCAGCCTCGCCTCGGGGTCCATCTCCTACAATGAGCAGTTCTTC. V and J are TRBV7-2 and TRBJ2-1; D might be TRBD2 (5 bases). This CDR3 contains 17 residues. Trimming shortened V by 5 bases and J by 0 bases, and 17 bases separated the two germline ends. Germline CDR1 reads SGHTA; CDR2 reads FQGNSA.

The rearrangement joins TRBV18 to TRBJ2-1, with no clear D. The V gene lost 3 bases and the J gene lost 6 bases, with 12 bases spanning the gap. Germline V lookup: CDR1 KGHSH, CDR2 LQKENI. The CDR3 contains 14 residues. In DNA, the CDR3 is TGTGCCAGCTCACCTACCGAAAAGGGCAATGAGCAGTTCTTC. Translated, it gives CASSPTEKGNEQFF.